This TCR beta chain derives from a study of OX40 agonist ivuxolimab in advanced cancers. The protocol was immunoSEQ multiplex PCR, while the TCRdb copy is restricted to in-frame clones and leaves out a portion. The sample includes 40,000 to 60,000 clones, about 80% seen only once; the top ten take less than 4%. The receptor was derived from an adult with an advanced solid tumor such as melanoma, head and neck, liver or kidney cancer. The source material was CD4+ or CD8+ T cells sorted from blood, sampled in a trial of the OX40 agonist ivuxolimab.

DNA for the CDR3: TGCGCCAGCAGCCAAGATTTCACAGGGTTTAACTATGGCTACACCTTC. Amino acids: CASSQDFTGFNYGYTF. This sequence joins TRBV4-3 and TRBJ1-2, with D tentatively TRBD1 (6 bases). Germline V gene lookup returns CDR1 LGHNA and CDR2 YSLEER. V was trimmed by 0 bases and J by 1 base, leaving 12 bases between them. The CDR3 runs to 16 residues.